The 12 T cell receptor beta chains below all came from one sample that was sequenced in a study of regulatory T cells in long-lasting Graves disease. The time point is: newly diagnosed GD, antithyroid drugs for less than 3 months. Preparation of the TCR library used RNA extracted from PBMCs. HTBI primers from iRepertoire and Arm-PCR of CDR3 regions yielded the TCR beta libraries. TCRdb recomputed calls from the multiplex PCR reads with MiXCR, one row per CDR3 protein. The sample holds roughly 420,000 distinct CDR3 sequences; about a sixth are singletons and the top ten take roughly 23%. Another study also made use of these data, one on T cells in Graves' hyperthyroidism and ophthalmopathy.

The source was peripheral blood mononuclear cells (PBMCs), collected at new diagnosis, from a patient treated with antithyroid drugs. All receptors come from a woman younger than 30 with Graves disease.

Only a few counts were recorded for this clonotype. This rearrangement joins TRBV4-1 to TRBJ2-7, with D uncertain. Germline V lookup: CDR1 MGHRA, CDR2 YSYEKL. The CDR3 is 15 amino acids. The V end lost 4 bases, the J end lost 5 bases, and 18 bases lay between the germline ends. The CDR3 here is CASSPLWGDGDEQYF. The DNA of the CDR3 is TGCGCCAGCAGCCCCCTCTGGGGTGATGGCGACGAGCAGTACTTC.

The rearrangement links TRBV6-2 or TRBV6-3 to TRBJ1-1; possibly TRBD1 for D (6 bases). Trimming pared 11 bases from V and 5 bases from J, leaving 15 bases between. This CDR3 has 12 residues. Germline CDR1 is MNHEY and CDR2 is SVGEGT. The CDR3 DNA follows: TGTGCCGGCCGGACAGCCCGAACTGAAGCTTTCTTT. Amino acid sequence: CAGRTARTEAFF.

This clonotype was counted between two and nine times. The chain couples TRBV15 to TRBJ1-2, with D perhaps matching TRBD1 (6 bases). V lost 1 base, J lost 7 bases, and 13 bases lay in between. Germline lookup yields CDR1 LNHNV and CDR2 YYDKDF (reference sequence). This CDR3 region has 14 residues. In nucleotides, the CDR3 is TGTGCCACCAGCAGAGCTAGGACAGCAATTGGCTACACCTTC. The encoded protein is CATSRARTAIGYTF.

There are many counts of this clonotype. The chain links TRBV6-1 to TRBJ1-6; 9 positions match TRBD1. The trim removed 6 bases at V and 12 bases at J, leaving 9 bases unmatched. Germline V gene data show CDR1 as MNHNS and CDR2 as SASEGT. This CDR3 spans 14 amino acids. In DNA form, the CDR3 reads TGTGCCAGCAGGCCTCCGGGACAGGGTAAACCCCTCCACTTT. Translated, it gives CASRPPGQGKPLHF.

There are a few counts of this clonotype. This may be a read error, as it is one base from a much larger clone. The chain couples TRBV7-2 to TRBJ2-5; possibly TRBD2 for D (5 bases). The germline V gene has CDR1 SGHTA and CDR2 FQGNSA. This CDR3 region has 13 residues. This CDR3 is CASSLWERVTQCF. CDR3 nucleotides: TGTGCCAGCAGCTTATGGGAGAGGGTGACCCAGTGCTTC. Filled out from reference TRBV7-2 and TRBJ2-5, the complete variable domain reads GAGVSQSPSNKVTEKGKDVELRCDPISGHTALYWYRQSLGQGLEFLIYFQGNSAPDKSGLPSDRFSAERTGGSVSTLTIQRTQQEDSAVYLCASSLWERVTQCFGPGTRLLVL.

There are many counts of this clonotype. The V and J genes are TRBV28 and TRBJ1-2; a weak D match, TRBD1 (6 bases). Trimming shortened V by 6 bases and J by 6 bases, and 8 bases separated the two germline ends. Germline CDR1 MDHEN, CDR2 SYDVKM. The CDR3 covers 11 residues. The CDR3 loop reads CASRHRDGYTF. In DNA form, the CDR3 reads TGTGCCAGCAGACACAGGGATGGCTACACCTTC.

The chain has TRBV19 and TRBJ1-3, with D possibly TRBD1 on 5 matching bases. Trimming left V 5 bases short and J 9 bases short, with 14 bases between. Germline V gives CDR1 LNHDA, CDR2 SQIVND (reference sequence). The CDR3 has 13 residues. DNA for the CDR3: TGTGCCAGTAGTTCGGGACCGTCTGGCACCATATATTTT. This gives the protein CASSSGPSGTIYF. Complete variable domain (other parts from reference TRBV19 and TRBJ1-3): DGGITQSPKYLFRKEGQNVTLSCEQNLNHDAMYWYRQDPGQGLRLIYYSQIVNDFQKGDIAEGYSVSREKKESFPLTVTSAQKNPTAFYLCASSSGPSGTIYFGEGSWLTVV.

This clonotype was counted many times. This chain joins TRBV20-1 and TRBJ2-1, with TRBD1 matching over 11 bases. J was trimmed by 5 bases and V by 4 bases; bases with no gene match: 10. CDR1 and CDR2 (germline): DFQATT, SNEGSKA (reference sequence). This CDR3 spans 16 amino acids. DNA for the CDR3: TGCAGTGCTACGAACCGGGACAGGGGGTTCCACAATGAGCAGTTCTTC. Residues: CSATNRDRGFHNEQFF.

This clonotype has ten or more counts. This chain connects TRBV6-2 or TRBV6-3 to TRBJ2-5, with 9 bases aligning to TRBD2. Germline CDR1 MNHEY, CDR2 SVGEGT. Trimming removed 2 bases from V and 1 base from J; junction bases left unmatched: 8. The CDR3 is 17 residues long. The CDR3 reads CASSYPFGGRAQETQYF. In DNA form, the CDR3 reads TGTGCCAGCAGTTACCCCTTCGGCGGGAGGGCCCAAGAGACCCAGTACTTC.

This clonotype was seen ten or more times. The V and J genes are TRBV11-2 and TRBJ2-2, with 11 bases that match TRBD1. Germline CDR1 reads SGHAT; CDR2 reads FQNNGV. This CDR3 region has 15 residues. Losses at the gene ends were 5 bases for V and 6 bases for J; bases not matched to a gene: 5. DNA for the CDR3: TGTGCCAGCAGCATCCGGGACAGGGGGTCCGGGGAGCTGTTTTTT. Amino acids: CASSIRDRGSGELFF.

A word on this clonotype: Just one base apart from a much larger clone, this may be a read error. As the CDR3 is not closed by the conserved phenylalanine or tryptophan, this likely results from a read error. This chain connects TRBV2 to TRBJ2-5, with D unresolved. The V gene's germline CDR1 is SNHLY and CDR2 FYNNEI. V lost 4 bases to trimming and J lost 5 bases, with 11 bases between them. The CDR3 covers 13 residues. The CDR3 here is CASSVGLRETQYL. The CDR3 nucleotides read TGTGCCAGCAGTGTCGGGCTCAGGGAGACCCAGTACCTC.

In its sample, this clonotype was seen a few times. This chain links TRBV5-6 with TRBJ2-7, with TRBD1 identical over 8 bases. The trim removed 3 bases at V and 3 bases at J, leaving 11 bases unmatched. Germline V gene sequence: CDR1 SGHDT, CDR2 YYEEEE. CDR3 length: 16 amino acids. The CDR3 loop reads CASSSIGAGGFYEQYF. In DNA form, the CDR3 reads TGTGCCAGCAGCTCTATCGGAGCAGGGGGCTTCTACGAGCAGTACTTC.